The clone carrying this T cell receptor beta chain was seen a handful of times. What it binds is unknown. The data originate from a study of T-cell reconstitution after alpha-beta-depleted transplantation in children. General observations from the study: Day-60 TCRbeta diversity that was high in some patients was derived from surviving recipient T cells and thymic progenitors. T-cell counts and diversity at one year post-transplant came mainly from newly produced T cells.

The authors prepared the TCRbeta library with unique molecular identifiers. MiXCR, applied by TCRdb to the PCR reads, yields one record per CDR3 protein. The table has roughly 790,000 distinct CDR3 sequences, around 17% seen once. CDR1 and CDR2 from the germline V gene are LGHDT and YNNKEL (reference sequence). The CDR3 is 16 residues long. Trimming left V 4 bases short and J 7 bases short, with 22 bases between. The source was PBMCs, mostly from graft donor cells, collected 360 days after TCRalphabeta/CD19-depleted stem cell transplant. The TCR sequence derives from a male patient younger than 18 who had a stem cell transplant for acute lymphoblastic leukemia, so the T cells may come from the graft donor. V is TRBV3-1 and J is TRBJ2-5; TRBD1 is a possible D gene (5 bases). The chain's CDR3 is CASSPTSAPRGVTQYF. CDR3 DNA: TGTGCCAGCAGCCCCACCTCAGCTCCTAGGGGTGTGACCCAGTACTTC.